These 8 T cell receptor beta chains originate from one sample sequenced in a study of blood T cell repertoires in COVID-19. Method: immunoSEQ multiplex PCR; TCRdb's copy keeps in-frame clones and lacks some. Among 100,000 to 150,000 clones, 84% were seen once, and the ten largest hold about 1.3%. The sample was peripheral blood. Receptor source: a man aged 55 to 70 with acute or convalescent COVID-19.

The chain carries TRBV7-3 and TRBJ1-6; D is unresolved. This CDR3 contains 13 residues. V was pared by 1 base and J by 7 bases, with 5 bases between. CDR1 SGHTA and CDR2 FQGTGA come from the germline V gene. The CDR3 bases are TGTGCCAGCAGCTTAATGCAGAATTCACCCCTCCACTTT. Translated: CASSLMQNSPLHF.

The genes are TRBV9 and TRBJ2-1; TRBD1 matches 7 bases. From germline, CDR1 is SGDLS and CDR2 YYNGEE. The CDR3 is 14 residues long. V was pared by 3 bases and J by 6 bases, with 6 bases of the junction left unmatched. The CDR3 region has the DNA TGTGCCAGCAGCGGAGACAGGGTGGGCAATGAGCAGTTCTTC. Amino acid sequence: CASSGDRVGNEQFF.

V usage is TRBV12-5 and J usage is TRBJ1-6; perhaps TRBD1 as D (5 bases). Germline V gene data show CDR1 as LGHNT and CDR2 as FRNRAP. V was cut by 0 bases and J by 7 bases, with 16 bases left in between. The CDR3 is 17 residues long. Here the CDR3 reads CASGLVMTLRGNSPLHF. CDR3 in DNA: TGTGCTAGTGGTTTGGTCATGACGCTGCGGGGGAATTCACCCCTCCACTTT.

The chain carries TRBV2 and TRBJ2-7; TRBD2 matches at 9 bases. Germline V CDR1 and CDR2: SNHLY, FYNNEI. V trimming: 6 bases; J trimming: 0 bases; junction bases outside the gene matches: 15. This CDR3 spans 18 amino acids. CDR3 sequence: CASSDTGGLALDSYEQYF. DNA of the CDR3: TGTGCCAGCAGCGATACGGGAGGACTAGCGCTGGACTCCTACGAGCAGTACTTC.

The V and J genes are TRBV21-1 and TRBJ2-5; TRBD1 is taken as the D call from the table, unchecked against the DNA. TRBV21-1 is flagged as a pseudogene. This CDR3 is 15 amino acids long. The CDR3 sequence: CAEILTQASQETQYF. The DNA for the CDR3 is TGTGCCGAGATACTGACGCAGGCGTCCCAAGAGACCCAGTACTTC.

This rearrangement joins TRBV5-1 to TRBJ2-1; no clear D. Per germline, CDR1 SGHRS and CDR2 YFSETQ. This CDR3 region has 15 residues. Trimming stripped 0 bases from V and 0 bases from J, with 7 bases between. CDR3: CASSLDSPSYNEQFF. The DNA of the CDR3 is TGCGCCAGCAGCTTGGATAGCCCCTCCTACAATGAGCAGTTCTTC.

The chain uses TRBV30 and TRBJ1-5; 8 bases align to TRBD1. Germline values: CDR1 GTSNPN, CDR2 SVGIG (reference sequence). The trim removed 0 bases at V and 9 bases at J, leaving 13 bases unmatched. This CDR3 is 16 amino acids long. This CDR3 is CAWSVGGRRGLGPQHF. The CDR3, as DNA: TGTGCCTGGAGTGTAGGAGGTCGCAGGGGGCTTGGGCCCCAGCATTTT.

The chain employs TRBV5-1 and TRBJ1-2; D remains unclear. CDR3 length: 12 residues. The V gene's germline CDR1 is SGHRS and CDR2 YFSETQ. Deletions cut 5 bases from V and 8 bases from J, with 13 bases between. The CDR3 sequence is CASRMEGGGYTF. The CDR3 coding sequence is TGCGCCAGCAGGATGGAGGGAGGGGGCTACACCTTC.